The next 3 T cell receptor beta chains were all read from a single sample in a study of post-analysis software for immune sequencing data. Unique molecular identifiers were carried by the TCR beta cDNA libraries. TCRdb reprocessed the PCR reads with MiXCR, giving one entry per CDR3 protein. The sample lists about 680,000 distinct CDR3 sequences, approximately 60% occurring once. These receptors are not linked to any known antigen. Study results and caveats: Higher frequency in patients than in controls was seen for five TRBV segments, with TRBV5-6, TRBV5-1 and TRBV20-1 among them.

Sequences were obtained from blood. The receptors derive from a girl aged 2 to 10 with multiple sclerosis.

The V and J genes are TRBV25-1 and TRBJ2-1; 9 bases fit TRBD2. In germline, CDR1 is MGHDK, CDR2 SYGVNS. V lost 2 bases to trimming and J lost 7 bases; unmatched junction nucleotides: 9. The CDR3 is 16 residues long. The CDR3, as DNA: TGTGCCAGCAGTGAAGGGGCGGGAGGGGACCGGAATGAGCAGTTCTTC. Its translation is CASSEGAGGDRNEQFF.

This rearrangement joins TRBV12-3 or TRBV12-4 to TRBJ2-1; 7 bases fit TRBD2. V dropped 5 bases and J dropped 7; count of bases not matched to a gene: 5. The CDR3 is 13 residues long. As DNA, the CDR3 is TGTGCCAGCAGTAGCGGGAAATTGAATGAGCAGTTCTTC. Encoded protein: CASSSGKLNEQFF.

This clonotype turned up a few times. The V and J genes are TRBV6-2 or TRBV6-3 and TRBJ2-7; 7 nucleotides line up with TRBD2. CDR1 is MNHEY, CDR2 SVGEGT, per germline. The CDR3 runs 16 residues. J lost 3 bases, V lost 6 bases, and 14 bases had no gene match. The CDR3: CASSPGVAGNRYEQYF. In nucleotides, the CDR3 is TGTGCCAGCAGCCCCGGGGTAGCGGGCAACCGCTACGAGCAGTACTTC.